One sample yielded the 21 T cell receptor beta chains listed below, sequenced in a study of blood T cell repertoires in COVID-19. Assay used: immunoSEQ multiplex PCR; TCRdb lists only in-frame clones, some missing. The sample consists of 150,000 to 200,000 clones, around 77% of them appearing once. Input material: peripheral blood. These receptors were obtained from a man aged 60 to 75 with active or convalescent COVID-19.

A few counts support this clone. This chain links TRBV6-2 or TRBV6-3 with TRBJ2-1; a possible D gene is TRBD2 (5 bases). Trimming took 3 bases from V and 6 from J, leaving 9 bases between them. CDR1 is MNHEY and CDR2 is SVGEGT in the germline V gene. CDR3 size: 13 residues. CDR3 DNA sequence: TGTGCCAGCAGTTATAACCGGGGCAATGAGCAGTTCTTC. This codes for CASSYNRGNEQFF.

The chain employs TRBV4-3 and TRBJ2-5; possibly TRBD1 for D (7 bases). Trimming left V 3 bases short and J 0 bases short, with 17 bases between. CDR3 length equals 17 residues. Germline-derived CDR1 and CDR2 are LGHNA and YSLEER. CDR3 coding DNA: TGCGCCAGCAGCCAGACCCGCAGGGGGGTATACCAAGAGACCCAGTACTTC. It yields the protein CASSQTRRGVYQETQYF.

Points on this clone: This sample includes further DNA sequences coding for the same CDR3. The chain joins TRBV18 to TRBJ1-2; maybe TRBD1 (5 bases). V was shortened by 2 bases and J by 1 base, with 8 bases between the two germline ends. Germline V gene data show CDR1 as KGHSH and CDR2 as LQKENI. The CDR3 is made up of 14 amino acids. The CDR3 coding sequence is TGTGCCAGCTCACCAAGGGGCGGTAACTATGGCTACACCTTC. Residues: CASSPRGGNYGYTF. Based on the CDR3 plus reference TRBV18 and TRBJ1-2, the full variable domain is NAGVMQNPRHLVRRRGQEARLRCSPMKGHSHVYWYRQLPEEGLKFMVYLQKENIIDESGMPKERFSAEFPKEGPSILRIQQVVRGDSAAYFCASSPRGGNYGYTFGSGTRLTVV.

The chain uses TRBV7-2 and TRBJ2-3; possibly TRBD1 for D (6 bases). The CDR3 runs 14 residues. Trimming stripped 8 bases from V and 1 base from J, with 13 bases between. Germline V lookup: CDR1 SGHTA, CDR2 FQGNSA. CDR3 sequence reads: CASCEAGGTDTQYF. CDR3 in DNA: TGTGCCAGCTGCGAGGCAGGGGGCACAGATACGCAGTATTTT.

The chain links TRBV2 to TRBJ1-1; 8 nucleotides agree with TRBD1. The CDR3 is 13 residues long. In germline, CDR1 is SNHLY, CDR2 FYNNEI. Trimming cost V 6 bases and J 5 bases; bases outside gene matches: 5. CDR3 in amino acids: CASRIDRGTEAFF. The DNA of the CDR3 is TGTGCCAGCAGGATCGACAGGGGAACTGAAGCTTTCTTT.

The chain has TRBV10-3 and TRBJ1-1, with TRBD1 as a possible D gene (5 bases). Germline V CDR1 and CDR2: ENHRY, SYGVKD. Trimming left V 3 bases short and J 3 bases short, with 11 bases between. The CDR3 has 14 residues. The CDR3 sequence: CAISEIGVDTEAFF. The CDR3 DNA is TGTGCCATCAGTGAAATAGGGGTTGACACTGAAGCTTTCTTT.

The J gene is TRBJ2-1, the V gene TRBV6-2 or TRBV6-3; D remains ambiguous. V shed 1 base and J shed 5 bases, with 6 bases lying between them. Germline V gene lookup returns CDR1 MNHEY and CDR2 SVGEGT. This CDR3 contains 13 residues. This CDR3 reads CASSYLADNEQFF. CDR3 sequence (DNA): TGTGCCAGCAGTTACTTGGCAGACAATGAGCAGTTCTTC.

The chain is built from TRBV14 and TRBJ2-7; TRBD1 agrees at 11 bases. This CDR3 contains 14 residues. V trimming: 1 base; J trimming: 4 bases; junction bases outside the gene matches: 0. Germline CDR1 is SGHDN and CDR2 is FVKESK. The CDR3 DNA sequence: TGTGCCAGCAGCCAAGGGGACAGGGGGTACGAGCAGTACTTC. This encodes CASSQGDRGYEQYF.

V gene TRBV6-6 combines with J gene TRBJ2-2, with TRBD2 identical over 7 bases. The CDR3 totals 14 residues. Trimming removed 7 bases from V and 1 base from J; junction bases left unmatched: 3. CDR1 and CDR2 from the germline V gene are MNHNY and SVGAGI (reference sequence). CDR3 sequence (DNA): TGTGCCAGCACACTAGCGAGGAACACCGGGGAGCTGTTTTTT. This sequence encodes CASTLARNTGELFF.

This clone was detected a few times. J is TRBJ1-5 and V is TRBV28; D unclear. The V gene lost 8 bases and the J gene lost 6 bases, with 14 bases spanning the gap. CDR3 length equals 13 residues. CDR1 is MDHEN and CDR2 is SYDVKM in the germline V gene. The DNA for the CDR3 is TGTGCCAGCTATGGCCTCGCGGGTCAGCCCCAGCATTTT. It codes for CASYGLAGQPQHF. The whole variable domain, filled in from reference TRBV28 and TRBJ1-5, reads DVKVTQSSRYLVKRTGEKVFLECVQDMDHENMFWYRQDPGLGLRLIYFSYDVKMKEKGDIPEGYSVSREKKERFSLILESASTNQTSMYLCASYGLAGQPQHFGDGTRLSIL.

This chain connects TRBV28 to TRBJ2-7; TRBD1 aligns across 10 bases. Looked up from germline, CDR1 is MDHEN and CDR2 is SYDVKM. This CDR3 spans 18 amino acids. After removal of 5 bases from V and 5 bases from J, the junction contained 18 bases not matched to a gene. CDR3 sequence reads: CASSPDLWGTGDRDEQYF. The CDR3 DNA reads as TGTGCCAGCAGTCCGGATCTGTGGGGGACAGGGGATCGGGACGAGCAGTACTTC.

The chain is built from TRBV5-1 and TRBJ2-7, with TRBD2 matching 9 bases. Per germline, CDR1 SGHRS and CDR2 YFSETQ. The CDR3 sequence is 17 residues long. J gave up 3 bases and V 1 base, and 11 bases lay outside the gene matches. CDR3 DNA: TGCGCCAGCAGCTTGTCGGGGCTAGCGGGATTATACTACGAGCAGTACTTC. Amino acid sequence: CASSLSGLAGLYYEQYF.

This chain joins TRBV4-3 and TRBJ2-7; 12 bases match TRBD2. The CDR3 consists of 15 residues. Germline V gives CDR1 LGHNA, CDR2 YSLEER. The J segment lost 2 bases and the V segment lost 4 bases, leaving 3 bases of the junction unmatched. The CDR3, as DNA: TGCGCCAGCAGCCGCGCTAGCGGGAGGGCCTACGAGCAGTACTTC. Encoded protein: CASSRASGRAYEQYF.

CDR3 in amino acids: CASSGHSSSYNEQFF. The CDR3 region has the DNA TGTGCCAGCAGTGGACACTCGAGCTCCTACAATGAGCAGTTCTTC. This sequence joins TRBV2 and TRBJ2-1; D is uncertain. Germline CDR1 reads SNHLY; CDR2 reads FYNNEI. The V and J ends lost 4 bases and 0 bases respectively, with 10 bases between them. This CDR3 has 15 amino acids. Looking up the rest from reference TRBV2 and TRBJ2-1 gives the full variable domain: EPEVTQTPSHQVTQMGQEVILRCVPISNHLYFYWYRQILGQKVEFLVSFYNNEISEKSEIFDDQFSVERPDGSNFTLKIRSTKLEDSAMYFCASSGHSSSYNEQFFGPGTRLTVL.

The rearrangement uses TRBV19 and TRBJ2-2; 7 nucleotides match TRBD1. The V and J ends lost 1 base and 5 bases, in that order; junction bases with no gene match: 4. The CDR3 is made up of 15 amino acids. In germline, CDR1 is LNHDA, CDR2 SQIVND (reference sequence). CDR3 DNA: TGTGCCAGTAGTATAGGAGGGACAGAGACCGGGGAGCTGTTTTTT. Translated: CASSIGGTETGELFF. The full variable domain, its missing parts supplied by reference TRBV19 and TRBJ2-2, is DGGITQSPKYLFRKEGQNVTLSCEQNLNHDAMYWYRQDPGQGLRLIYYSQIVNDFQKGDIAEGYSVSREKKESFPLTVTSAQKNPTAFYLCASSIGGTETGELFFGEGSRLTVL.

This chain uses TRBV27 with TRBJ1-2, with 7 bases matching TRBD1. With 2 bases clipped from V and 4 bases from J, the junction kept 13 bases outside the gene matches. CDR1 is MNHEY and CDR2 is SMNVEV in the germline V gene (reference sequence). The CDR3 has 17 residues. DNA of the CDR3: TGTGCCAGCAGTTTAAAGGTCGGTCAGGGGGGTCTCTATGGCTACACCTTC. Translated, it gives CASSLKVGQGGLYGYTF.

V and J are TRBV19 and TRBJ2-1; 10 bases agree with TRBD1. The CDR3 loop spans 16 amino acids. Losses at the gene ends were 4 bases for V and 8 bases for J; bases not matched to a gene: 11. Germline V gives CDR1 LNHDA, CDR2 SQIVND (reference sequence). The DNA for the CDR3 is TGTGCCAGTAGTAGATACGGGACAGGGGTCGGGGATGAGCAGTTCTTC. Protein: CASSRYGTGVGDEQFF. The complete variable domain, with remaining parts taken from reference TRBV19 and TRBJ2-1, reads DGGITQSPKYLFRKEGQNVTLSCEQNLNHDAMYWYRQDPGQGLRLIYYSQIVNDFQKGDIAEGYSVSREKKESFPLTVTSAQKNPTAFYLCASSRYGTGVGDEQFFGPGTRLTVL.

This clone was seen once. Other DNA sequences from this sample encode an identical CDR3 as well. This chain joins TRBV4-1 and TRBJ1-2; a possible D gene is TRBD1 (5 bases). The CDR3 sequence is 15 residues long. The V gene lost 1 base and the J gene lost 1 base, with 10 bases spanning the gap. From germline, CDR1 is MGHRA and CDR2 YSYEKL. The CDR3 region has the DNA TGCGCCAGCAGCCAAGGACAGAGCATTAACTATGGCTACACCTTC. Amino acids: CASSQGQSINYGYTF.

The table lists this clone with a few counts. The DNA of the CDR3 is TGCGCCAGCAGCCCTCGGGGGGAGGCAGGCTATGGCTACACCTTC. The encoded protein is CASSPRGEAGYGYTF. The V call is TRBV4-1, the J call TRBJ1-2; TRBD1 might be the D (5 bases). V lost 4 bases to trimming and J lost 4 bases, with 16 bases between them. The CDR3 is made up of 15 amino acids. The germline V gene encodes CDR1 MGHRA and CDR2 YSYEKL.

This clone was detected only once. The chain combines TRBV7-5 with TRBJ2-3; the DNA was not compared with TRBD2, the D call given in the table. TRBV7-5 is tagged as a pseudogene. This CDR3 region has 19 residues. CDR3 sequence (DNA): TGTGTCAGAAGCTTAGCGGGTGGCCCCGGACTAGCGGGAGGTGGTACGCAGTATTTT. Its protein is CVRSLAGGPGLAGGGTQYF.

The V call is TRBV6-5, the J call TRBJ2-3; possibly TRBD1 for D (5 bases). The V gene lost 10 bases and the J gene lost 1 base, with 9 bases spanning the gap. CDR3 length: 12 amino acids. Germline values: CDR1 MNHEY, CDR2 SVGAGI. CDR3 amino acids: CAISRGTDTQYF. Here the CDR3 DNA reads TGTGCCATCAGCAGGGGCACAGATACGCAGTATTTT.